These 24 T cell receptor beta chains were sequenced from one sample in a study of Ad26.COV2.S vaccination and SARS-CoV-2 variants. Some clones are missing from TCRdb's copy, which holds only in-frame ones; the method was immunoSEQ multiplex PCR. The sample holds about 400,000 clones, around 93% seen once. Sample treatment: some 20 received Ad26.COV2.S at low or high dose, single or two shots; 5 received placebo; per-sample allocation not given. Sampling was performed 63 days after the first vaccine or placebo injection. The sample was peripheral blood, taken in a trial of Ad26.COV2.S vaccine versus placebo. These receptors all stem from a person aged 18-60 years who received the Ad26.COV2.S COVID-19 vaccine or a placebo.

The chain employs TRBV10-3 and TRBJ1-1, with D possibly being TRBD1 (5 bases). V lost 5 bases, J lost 10 bases, and 20 bases lay in between. This CDR3 region has 14 residues. CDR1 is ENHRY, CDR2 SYGVKD, per germline. CDR3 protein: CAISPGNLMGGAFF. The DNA for the CDR3 is TGTGCCATCAGTCCCGGGAACTTAATGGGGGGAGCTTTCTTT.

This chain links TRBV11-2 with TRBJ2-1, with 12 bases matching TRBD2. CDR3 size: 19 residues. V gave up 0 bases and J gave up 5 bases; unmatched junction bases: 11. Germline loops: CDR1 SGHAT, CDR2 FQNNGV. CDR3 protein: CASSLDQGPLAGGNNEQFF. The CDR3 region has the DNA TGTGCCAGCAGCTTAGATCAAGGCCCCCTAGCGGGGGGGAACAATGAGCAGTTCTTC.

J is TRBJ2-3 and V is TRBV19, with D perhaps TRBD1 or TRBD2 (7 bases each). Germline lookup yields CDR1 LNHDA and CDR2 SQIVND (reference sequence). Trimming removed 3 bases from V and 3 bases from J, with 19 bases in between. The CDR3 has 17 residues. Written as DNA, the CDR3 is TGTGCCAGTAGTATGGCCCCCGCAGGGGGAGGGACAGATACGCAGTATTTT. This translates into CASSMAPAGGGTDTQYF.

J is TRBJ2-7 and V is TRBV19, with TRBD2 matching over 7 bases. The V gene end was trimmed by 3 bases and the J gene end by 2 bases; junction bases not matched to a gene: 7. The CDR3 is 15 residues long. Germline V gene data show CDR1 as LNHDA and CDR2 as SQIVND (reference sequence). CDR3 loop: CASSMGGDYPYEQYF. The CDR3 DNA follows: TGTGCCAGTAGTATGGGAGGGGACTACCCCTACGAGCAGTACTTC.

The chain has TRBV7-9 and TRBJ1-2; D is unclear. Trimming removed 3 bases at V and 1 base at J, with 6 bases between. The CDR3 contains 13 residues. Per the germline V gene, CDR1 is SEHNR and CDR2 is FQNEAQ (reference sequence). In nucleotides, the CDR3 is TGTGCCAGCAGCTTGGGATTTAACTATGGCTACACCTTC. Protein sequence: CASSLGFNYGYTF. Supplemented by reference TRBV7-9 and TRBJ1-2, the full variable domain reads DTGVSQNPRHKITKRGQNVTFRCDPISEHNRLYWYRQTLGQGPEFLTYFQNEAQLEKSRLLSDRFSAERPKGSFSTLEIQRTEQGDSAMYLCASSLGFNYGYTFGSGTRLTVV.

This clone was observed a few times. V and J are TRBV6-1 and TRBJ1-1; unclear D gene. Trimming took 3 bases from V and 5 from J, leaving 16 bases between them. Germline V gives CDR1 MNHNS, CDR2 SASEGT. The CDR3 consists of 15 residues. CDR3: CASSDPVPGETEAFF. The DNA of the CDR3 is TGTGCCAGCAGTGACCCGGTTCCCGGGGAGACTGAAGCTTTCTTT.

The CDR3 DNA reads TGTGCCAGCAGCCAACAGGACGGTAACGGGCAGCCCCAGCATTTT. It is translated as CASSQQDGNGQPQHF. The V and J genes are TRBV7-2 and TRBJ1-5; TRBD1 might be the D (5 bases). The V gene's germline CDR1 is SGHTA and CDR2 FQGNSA. V lost 5 bases and J lost 7, with 18 bases in between. The CDR3 length is 15 residues.

The V call is TRBV7-9, the J call TRBJ2-1; D unresolved. CDR1 and CDR2 (germline): SEHNR, FQNEAQ (reference sequence). V gave up 1 base and J gave up 1 base, with 11 bases separating them. The CDR3 spans 16 residues. The CDR3 region is CASSLEYVGSYNEQFF. In DNA form, the CDR3 reads TGTGCCAGCAGCTTAGAGTACGTCGGATCCTACAATGAGCAGTTCTTC.

This clone was counted between two and nine times. This rearrangement joins TRBV28 to TRBJ2-3, with D perhaps matching TRBD1 (5 bases). The CDR3 totals 14 residues. Trimming took off 4 bases at V and 7 bases at J, with 15 bases between the two ends. Germline loops: CDR1 MDHEN, CDR2 SYDVKM. CDR3 in amino acids: CASSYLIRVNTQYF. The CDR3 DNA reads TGTGCCAGCAGTTACCTAATCAGGGTAAATACGCAGTATTTT. The whole variable domain, filled in from reference TRBV28 and TRBJ2-3, reads DVKVTQSSRYLVKRTGEKVFLECVQDMDHENMFWYRQDPGLGLRLIYFSYDVKMKEKGDIPEGYSVSREKKERFSLILESASTNQTSMYLCASSYLIRVNTQYFGPGTRLTVL.

V and J are TRBV12-5 and TRBJ2-3; D possibly corresponds to TRBD2 (5 bases). V shed 5 bases and J shed 0 bases, with 12 bases lying between them. This CDR3 has 15 amino acids. Germline lookup yields CDR1 LGHNT and CDR2 FRNRAP. The CDR3 nucleotides are TGTGCTAGTGGTACCGGGGTAGCCAGCACAGATACGCAGTATTTT. This gives the protein CASGTGVASTDTQYF.

The chain combines TRBV6-5 with TRBJ1-3; tentative D call: TRBD1 (5 bases). Per germline, CDR1 MNHEY and CDR2 SVGAGI. Trimming removed 4 bases from V and 2 bases from J, with 12 bases in between. CDR3 length equals 15 residues. CDR3 in amino acids: CASSLGRAAGNTIYF. Here the CDR3 DNA reads TGTGCCAGCAGTTTAGGCAGGGCTGCTGGAAACACCATATATTTT.

The rearrangement uses TRBV12-3 or TRBV12-4 and TRBJ2-1; 8 bases match TRBD2. The V gene end was trimmed by 3 bases and the J gene end by 8 bases; junction bases not matched to a gene: 3. The CDR3 consists of 13 residues. Here the CDR3 DNA reads TGTGCCAGCAGTTTCGGGGGGGCGTATGAGCAGTTCTTC. Translation gives CASSFGGAYEQFF.

This chain links TRBV7-9 with TRBJ1-1, with a possible D match to TRBD1 (5 bases). V gave up 6 bases and J gave up 8 bases, with 19 bases separating them. This CDR3 spans 14 amino acids. In germline, CDR1 is SEHNR, CDR2 FQNEAQ (reference sequence). CDR3 sequence reads: CASRLGTPLSEAFF. DNA for the CDR3: TGTGCCAGCAGGCTCGGGACGCCCCTCTCCGAAGCTTTCTTT.

The chain recombines TRBV5-1 with TRBJ2-7, with 8 bases fitting TRBD1. CDR1 and CDR2 (germline): SGHRS, YFSETQ. The CDR3 consists of 14 residues. With V trimmed by 0 bases and J by 3 bases, 2 bases remained unmatched. The CDR3 loop reads CASSLAGGFYEQYF. The CDR3 DNA reads as TGCGCCAGCAGCTTGGCAGGGGGCTTCTACGAGCAGTACTTC.

This clone appeared a single time. The chain is built from TRBV6-5 and TRBJ2-7; possibly TRBD1 or TRBD2 for D (5 bases each). CDR3 size: 13 residues. V was cut by 5 bases and J by 3 bases, with 11 bases left in between. The germline gives CDR1 MNHEY, CDR2 SVGAGI. The CDR3, as DNA: TGTGCCAGCAGTAAGGGACCGGACTACGAGCAGTACTTC. It encodes CASSKGPDYEQYF.

The chain uses TRBV6-1 and TRBJ1-6; 7 bases map to TRBD1. The J segment lost 7 bases and the V segment lost 2 bases, leaving 5 bases of the junction unmatched. CDR1 MNHNS and CDR2 SASEGT come from the germline V gene. The CDR3 consists of 15 residues. CDR3 sequence: CASSERVQGNSPLHF. CDR3 bases: TGTGCCAGCAGTGAACGCGTACAGGGGAATTCACCCCTCCACTTT.

The chain uses TRBV5-6 and TRBJ2-5; 16 nucleotides match TRBD2. CDR3 length: 18 amino acids. The J segment lost 5 bases and the V segment lost 4 bases, leaving 11 bases of the junction unmatched. The germline gives CDR1 SGHDT, CDR2 YYEEEE. The CDR3, as DNA: TGTGCCAGCAGCCCCGAGGGACTAGCGGGGGGGCCAGGCGAGACCCAGTACTTC. Amino acids: CASSPEGLAGGPGETQYF.

The sample holds one count of this clone. The rearrangement joins TRBV11-3 to TRBJ1-1; D gene unclear. V was shortened by 5 bases and J by 7 bases, with 11 bases between the two germline ends. CDR3 size: 12 residues. Germline V gene data show CDR1 as SGHNT and CDR2 as YENEEA. In DNA, the CDR3 is TGTGCCAGCAGCCCAGGCTTTGGTGAAGCTTTCTTT. Protein: CASSPGFGEAFF.

With respect to this clone: Additional DNA sequences in this sample encode the identical CDR3. V usage is TRBV28 and J usage is TRBJ1-6, with D perhaps matching TRBD1 (5 bases). The CDR3 totals 14 residues. CDR1 and CDR2 (germline): MDHEN, SYDVKM. V was pared by 3 bases and J by 4 bases, with 7 bases between. CDR3 sequence: CASSFGGYNSPLHF. The CDR3 coding sequence is TGTGCCAGCAGTTTCGGGGGATATAATTCACCCCTCCACTTT.

The J gene is TRBJ2-3, the V gene TRBV5-1, with 7 nucleotides matching TRBD2. The germline CDR1 and CDR2 sequences are SGHRS and YFSETQ. The V gene end was trimmed by 5 bases and the J gene end by 3 bases; junction bases not matched to a gene: 6. This CDR3 comprises 14 residues. The CDR3 protein is CASRPSGETDTQYF. CDR3 coding DNA: TGCGCCAGCAGACCAAGCGGGGAGACAGATACGCAGTATTTT. Full variable domain (outside the CDR3, taken from reference TRBV5-1 and TRBJ2-3): KAGVTQTPRYLIKTRGQQVTLSCSPISGHRSVSWYQQTPGQGLQFLFEYFSETQRNKGNFPGRFSGRQFSNSRSEMNVSTLELGDSALYLCASRPSGETDTQYFGPGTRLTVL.

The chain uses TRBV7-9 and TRBJ2-1; perhaps D is TRBD1 or TRBD2 (5 bases each). The CDR3 totals 14 residues. Trimming removed 3 bases from V and 8 bases from J, with 14 bases in between. Germline CDR1 reads SEHNR; CDR2 reads FQNEAQ (reference sequence). This CDR3 reads CASSLRGASDEQFF. The CDR3 DNA follows: TGTGCCAGCAGCTTGAGAGGGGCCAGCGATGAGCAGTTCTTC.

The rearrangement joins TRBV11-2 to TRBJ2-7, with D tentatively TRBD1 (6 bases). The CDR3 runs to 15 residues. In germline, CDR1 is SGHAT, CDR2 FQNNGV. The V gene lost 3 bases and the J gene lost 4 bases, with 16 bases spanning the gap. This chain's CDR3 is CASSLDSVPAYEQYF. The CDR3, as DNA: TGTGCCAGCAGCTTGGACAGCGTCCCGGCATACGAGCAGTACTTC.

This chain connects TRBV6-5 to TRBJ1-2; 9 bases line up with TRBD1. This CDR3 has 15 amino acids. V was pared by 1 base and J by 7 bases, with 7 bases of the junction left unmatched. Germline V gene lookup returns CDR1 MNHEY and CDR2 SVGAGI. The CDR3 sequence is CASSYLQGARGGYTF. The CDR3 region has the DNA TGTGCCAGCAGTTACTTACAGGGGGCTCGGGGTGGCTACACCTTC.

The chain combines TRBV7-2 with TRBJ1-4, with 7 bases fitting TRBD1. This CDR3 region has 13 residues. The V gene's germline CDR1 is SGHTA and CDR2 FQGNSA. J gave up 2 bases and V 8 bases, and 2 bases lay outside the gene matches. The chain's CDR3 is CASRGGTNEKLFF. The CDR3 DNA reads as TGTGCCAGCCGAGGGGGCACTAATGAAAAACTGTTTTTT.